The rows below give T cell receptor beta chains drawn from one sample of a study of blood T cell repertoires in COVID-19. This table comes from immunoSEQ multiplex PCR, and its TCRdb copy is limited to in-frame clones, with some not included. Among roughly 30,000 clones listed, under 90% were seen once. Sequenced: peripheral blood. The receptors derive from a woman aged 80 or over with acute or convalescent COVID-19. The CDR3 runs from the conserved cysteine through the conserved F or W. The D gene is left open where the match is weak.

CDR3: CASSQGRNTEAFF
J: TRBJ1-1
V: TRBV9
D: NA

CDR3: CASSDGQNTDTQYF
J: TRBJ2-3
V: TRBV5-1
D: NA

CDR3: CASSEQGFGLAGTDTQYF
J: TRBJ2-3
V: TRBV2
D: TRBD2

CDR3: CASSLDRELSGGYTF
J: TRBJ1-2
V: TRBV5-1
D: NA

CDR3: CASSPWSQGTSPLHF
J: TRBJ1-6
V: TRBV5-4
D: NA

CDR3: CASRSGERTGGGELFF
J: TRBJ1-4
V: TRBV2
D: TRBD1

CDR3: CASSLPGEVLYTQYF
J: TRBJ2-3
V: TRBV5-6
D: NA

CDR3: CASRRSTGHSGNTIYF
J: TRBJ1-3
V: TRBV19
D: NA

CDR3: CASSWGGDENYGYTF
J: TRBJ1-2
V: TRBV6-6
D: NA

CDR3: CASSQRSGGRRETQYF
J: TRBJ2-5
V: TRBV14
D: TRBD2

CDR3: CASGPGTRDPSEQFF
J: TRBJ2-1
V: TRBV12-5
D: TRBD2

CDR3: CASSPGAGGSQSYEQYF
J: TRBJ2-7
V: TRBV18
D: TRBD1

CDR3: CASSPLPTQGEQFF
J: TRBJ2-1
V: TRBV18
D: NA

CDR3: CASRALAASYNEQFF
J: TRBJ2-1
V: TRBV5-8
D: TRBD2

CDR3: CASQRDRRSYEQYF
J: TRBJ2-7
V: TRBV6-5
D: TRBD1

CDR3: CASSLGLAHYEQYF
J: TRBJ2-7
V: TRBV7-9
D: TRBD2

CDR3: CASSRGGGGGSYEQYF
J: TRBJ2-7
V: TRBV3-1/TRBV3-2
D: NA

CDR3: CASSGWEATGELFF
J: TRBJ2-2
V: TRBV7-9
D: NA

CDR3: CASSLESGELFF
J: TRBJ2-2
V: TRBV7-2
D: NA

CDR3: CASSPDGDNAKNIQYF
J: TRBJ2-4
V: TRBV5-4
D: NA

CDR3: CASSLVFGGGQGNEKLFF
J: TRBJ1-4
V: TRBV28
D: TRBD1

CDR3: CASSPTAGQLREKLFF
J: TRBJ1-4
V: TRBV9
D: NA

CDR3: CGQGSYEQYF
J: TRBJ2-7
V: TRBV21-1
D: NA

CDR3: CASMMGQEKFKAPLHF
J: TRBJ1-6
V: TRBV21-1
D: NA

CDR3: CATNPTGSRLEQFF
J: TRBJ2-1
V: TRBV6-2/TRBV6-3
D: NA

CDR3: CASSQESTSGSLNEQFF
J: TRBJ2-1
V: TRBV4-1
D: TRBD2

CDR3: CASSVGSGNSYNEQFF
J: TRBJ2-1
V: TRBV9
D: TRBD2

CDR3: CASSRQGSNNQPQHF
J: TRBJ1-5
V: TRBV6-2/TRBV6-3
D: TRBD1

CDR3: CASIQRGYNEQFF
J: TRBJ2-1
V: TRBV19
D: TRBD2

CDR3: CASSTNTNYGYTF
J: TRBJ1-2
V: TRBV28
D: NA

CDR3: CASSSPRGQGPGPQHF
J: TRBJ1-5
V: TRBV28
D: TRBD1

CDR3: CASSLRQGLAIYGYTF
J: TRBJ1-2
V: TRBV5-6
D: TRBD1

CDR3: CASQTGVNTEAFF
J: TRBJ1-1
V: TRBV5-1
D: TRBD1

CDR3: CAWYRDAGELFF
J: TRBJ2-2
V: TRBV30
D: NA

CDR3: CAISESAASGRRDADTQYF
J: TRBJ2-3
V: TRBV10-3
D: TRBD2